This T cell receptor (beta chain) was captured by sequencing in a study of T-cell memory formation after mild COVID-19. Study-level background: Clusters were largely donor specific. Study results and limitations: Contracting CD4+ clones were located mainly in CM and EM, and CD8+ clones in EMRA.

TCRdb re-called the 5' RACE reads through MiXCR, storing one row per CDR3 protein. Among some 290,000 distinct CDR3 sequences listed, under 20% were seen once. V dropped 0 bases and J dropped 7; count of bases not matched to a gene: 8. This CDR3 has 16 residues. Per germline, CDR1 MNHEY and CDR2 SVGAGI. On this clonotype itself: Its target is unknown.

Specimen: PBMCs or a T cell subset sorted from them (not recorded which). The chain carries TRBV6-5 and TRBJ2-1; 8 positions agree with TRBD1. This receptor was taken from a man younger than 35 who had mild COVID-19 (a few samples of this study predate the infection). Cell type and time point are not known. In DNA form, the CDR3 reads TGTGCCAGCAGTTACTCGGGGAGCAGGGGGCAAAATGAGCAGTTCTTC. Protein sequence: CASSYSGSRGQNEQFF.